This T cell receptor beta chain was captured in a study of cytomegalovirus exposure and HLA in healthy donors. A multiplex PCR was run with 60 Vbeta primers and 13 Jbeta primers. Some clones are missing from TCRdb's copy, which holds only in-frame ones; the method was immunoSEQ multiplex PCR. The sample lists roughly 120,000 clones; about four fifths were seen once. Trimming shortened V by 0 bases and J by 4 bases, and 12 bases separated the two germline ends. Germline V gives CDR1 SEHNR, CDR2 FQNEAQ (reference sequence). The CDR3 runs 15 residues. Sequenced: PBMCs. The origin of this receptor is a woman aged 18-29 years in good health and CMV-seronegative. The chain combines TRBV7-9 with TRBJ1-1, with D unresolved. Here the CDR3 DNA reads TGTGCCAGCAGCTTAGCTTCGGGTATTACCACTGAAGCTTTCTTT. Encoded protein: CASSLASGITTEAFF. The complete variable domain, with remaining parts taken from reference TRBV7-9 and TRBJ1-1, reads DTGVSQNPRHKITKRGQNVTFRCDPISEHNRLYWYRQTLGQGPEFLTYFQNEAQLEKSRLLSDRFSAERPKGSFSTLEIQRTEQGDSAMYLCASSLASGITTEAFFGQGTRLTVV.